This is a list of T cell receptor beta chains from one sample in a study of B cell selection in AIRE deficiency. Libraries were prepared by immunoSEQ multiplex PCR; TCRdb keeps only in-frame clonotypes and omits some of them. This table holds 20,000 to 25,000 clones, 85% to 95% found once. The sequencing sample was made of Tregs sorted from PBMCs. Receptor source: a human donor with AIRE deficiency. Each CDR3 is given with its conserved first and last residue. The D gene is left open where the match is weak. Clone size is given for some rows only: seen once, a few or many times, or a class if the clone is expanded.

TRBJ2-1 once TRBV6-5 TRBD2 CASRSGRASNEQFF TGTGCCAGTCGGAGCGGGAGGGCTTCTAATGAGCAGTTCTTC
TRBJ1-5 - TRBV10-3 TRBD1 CAISKQGASQPQHF TGTGCCATCAGCAAACAGGGGGCGTCTCAGCCCCAGCATTTT
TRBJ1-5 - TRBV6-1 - CASSAEGPQPQHF TGTGCCAGCAGTGCGGAGGGGCCCCAGCCCCAGCATTTT
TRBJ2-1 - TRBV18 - CASSRVAETYNEQFF TGTGCCAGCTCAAGAGTAGCGGAGACCTACAATGAGCAGTTCTTC
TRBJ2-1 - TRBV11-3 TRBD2 CASSFLAGTSYNEQFF TGTGCCAGCAGCTTCTTAGCGGGAACATCCTACAATGAGCAGTTCTTC
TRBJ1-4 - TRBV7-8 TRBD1 CASSSIGGDEKLFF TGTGCCAGCAGCTCAATAGGGGGCGATGAAAAACTGTTTTTT
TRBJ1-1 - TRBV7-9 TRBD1 CASSSQGGTEAFF TGTGCCAGCAGCTCGCAGGGGGGCACTGAAGCTTTCTTT
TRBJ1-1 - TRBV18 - CASSPPGQGGTEAFF TGTGCCAGCTCACCACCGGGTCAGGGAGGCACTGAAGCTTTCTTT
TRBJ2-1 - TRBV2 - CASTRLADFYNEQFF TGTGCCAGCACCCGTTTAGCGGATTTCTACAATGAGCAGTTCTTC
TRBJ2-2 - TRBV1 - CTSSHAQREGSGELFF TGCACCAGCAGCCATGCCCAGCGGGAGGGATCCGGGGAGCTGTTTTTT
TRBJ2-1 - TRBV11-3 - CASSLEANEQFF TGTGCCAGCAGCTTAGAGGCCAATGAGCAGTTCTTC
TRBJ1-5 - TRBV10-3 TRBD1 CAISRTGGGGNQPQHF TGTGCCATCAGTAGGACAGGGGGCGGAGGCAATCAGCCCCAGCATTTT
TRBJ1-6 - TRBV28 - CASRRWGLYNSPLHF TGTGCCAGCAGGCGGTGGGGACTCTATAATTCACCCCTCCACTTT
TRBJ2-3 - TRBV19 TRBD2 CASRLAGGTDTQYF TGTGCCAGTAGGCTAGCGGGGGGCACAGATACGCAGTATTTT
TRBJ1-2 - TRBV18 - CASSPSGSGYTF TGTGCCAGCTCACCCAGTGGCAGTGGCTACACCTTC
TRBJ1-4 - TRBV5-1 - CASSGGIGEKLFF TGCGCCAGCAGCGGAGGAATTGGTGAAAAACTGTTTTTT